Below, 30 T cell receptor beta chains from the same sample are listed, as sequenced in a study of immune cell composition in non-small cell lung cancer. Assay: immunoSEQ multiplex PCR; the TCRdb copy retains only in-frame clones and omits some. The sample yields about 5,000 clones, around 83% seen once. The specimen sequenced was lung tumor tissue. The receptor source for this set is a human donor with non-small cell lung cancer.

V is TRBV7-2 and J is TRBJ1-1, with a weak D call TRBD1 (6 bases). Trimming removed 5 bases at V and 5 bases at J, with 15 bases between. The CDR3 is made up of 14 amino acids. Per germline, CDR1 SGHTA and CDR2 FQGNSA. The CDR3 loop is CASSLTGVGTEAFF. CDR3 in DNA: TGTGCCAGCAGCCTGACAGGCGTGGGGACTGAAGCTTTCTTT. Combining the CDR3 with reference TRBV7-2 and TRBJ1-1 gives the whole variable domain GAGVSQSPSNKVTEKGKDVELRCDPISGHTALYWYRQSLGQGLEFLIYFQGNSAPDKSGLPSDRFSAERTGGSVSTLTIQRTQQEDSAVYLCASSLTGVGTEAFFGQGTRLTVV.

The chain links TRBV7-2 to TRBJ2-1; D gene uncertain. In germline, CDR1 is SGHTA, CDR2 FQGNSA. The CDR3 runs to 15 residues. Trimming took 7 bases from V and 4 from J, leaving 17 bases between them. This CDR3 reads CASTPGVLAYNEQFF. For the CDR3, the DNA is TGTGCCAGCACCCCTGGGGTGTTGGCGTACAATGAGCAGTTCTTC.

The chain couples TRBV11-3 to TRBJ2-3, with TRBD1 as a possible D gene (6 bases). Trimming removed 4 bases from V and 6 bases from J, with 20 bases in between. The CDR3 sequence is 16 residues long. Germline-derived CDR1 and CDR2 are SGHNT and YENEEA. This CDR3 is CASSSRGGTGMDTQYF. CDR3 sequence (DNA): TGTGCCAGCAGCTCTAGAGGGGGTACAGGGATGGATACGCAGTATTTT.

The chain has TRBV19 and TRBJ1-2, with a possible D match to TRBD1 (5 bases). Germline V gene sequence: CDR1 LNHDA, CDR2 SQIVND (reference sequence). This CDR3 is 12 amino acids long. The germline V and J ends were trimmed by 8 bases and 8 bases, with 15 bases remaining between them. CDR3 sequence (DNA): TGTGCCAGTTTGGGGACCGTTGGGGGCTACACCTTC. Residues: CASLGTVGGYTF.

This chain links TRBV7-8 with TRBJ2-7; 9 bases fit TRBD1. The CDR3 spans 15 residues. Per the germline V gene, CDR1 is SGHVS and CDR2 is FQNEAQ. With 2 bases clipped from V and 5 bases from J, the junction kept 7 bases outside the gene matches. The CDR3 bases are TGTGCCAGCAGCTTACGACAGGGGGGTCCGGACGAGCAGTACTTC. Protein sequence: CASSLRQGGPDEQYF.

The rearrangement uses TRBV6-5 and TRBJ2-2; the match to TRBD2 covers 7 bases. Germline V lookup: CDR1 MNHEY, CDR2 SVGAGI. Trimming at V came to 5 bases and at J to 4 bases, leaving 7 bases not matched to a gene. The CDR3 sequence is 15 residues long. The CDR3: CASSLSGATTGELFF. The CDR3 DNA reads TGTGCCAGCAGTCTCAGCGGGGCGACCACCGGGGAGCTGTTTTTT.

This chain joins TRBV7-2 and TRBJ1-6; D is unresolved. The V end lost 6 bases, the J end lost 7 bases, and 16 bases lay between the germline ends. Germline V lookup: CDR1 SGHTA, CDR2 FQGNSA. The CDR3 spans 15 residues. CDR3 in amino acids: CASSPSTPGNSPLHF. CDR3 nucleotide sequence: TGTGCCAGCAGTCCCAGTACTCCGGGAAATTCACCCCTCCACTTT.

The rearrangement joins TRBV19 to TRBJ2-3, with D perhaps matching TRBD2 (6 bases). Between the trimmed V and J ends, which lost 6 bases and 5 bases, there was a span of 15 bases. This CDR3 spans 14 amino acids. Germline loops: CDR1 LNHDA, CDR2 SQIVND (reference sequence). CDR3 nucleotide sequence: TGTGCCAGTAGCCCGGGGACTGTAGGAGATACGCAGTATTTT. This sequence encodes CASSPGTVGDTQYF.

The chain recombines TRBV6-5 with TRBJ1-5; D ambiguous. CDR1 is MNHEY and CDR2 is SVGAGI in the germline V gene. V was clipped by 0 bases and J by 4 bases, with 4 bases between them. This CDR3 spans 13 amino acids. This chain's CDR3 is CASSYSWNQPQHF. The CDR3 DNA sequence: TGTGCCAGCAGTTACTCGTGGAATCAGCCCCAGCATTTT.

With respect to this clone: Lacking the conserved final phenylalanine or tryptophan, this CDR3 likely reflects a read error. This chain uses TRBV19 with TRBJ1-3; no clear D. The V and J ends lost 7 bases and 4 bases respectively, with 14 bases between them. The CDR3 has 14 residues. Per the germline V gene, CDR1 is LNHDA and CDR2 is SQIVND (reference sequence). The CDR3 here is CASTVAPGGNTIYV. The CDR3 nucleotides read TGTGCCAGTACCGTCGCACCGGGAGGAAACACCATATATGTT.

The genes are TRBV5-5 and TRBJ1-3; no definite D call. Germline loops: CDR1 SGHKS, CDR2 YYEKEE (reference sequence). Deletions cut 0 bases from V and 4 bases from J, with 11 bases between. CDR3 length: 15 residues. CDR3 DNA: TGTGCCAGCAGCTTGGCGGGATCCTCCGGAAACACCATATATTTT. Its translation is CASSLAGSSGNTIYF.

This clone has just a few counts. The CDR3 coding sequence is TGTGCCAGCAGCTTACCTAACCCCTCTAACTATGGCTACACCTTC. This sequence encodes CASSLPNPSNYGYTF. V and J are TRBV5-4 and TRBJ1-2; D gene uncertain. The CDR3 sequence is 15 residues long. With 2 bases removed from V and 0 bases from J, the gap between germline ends came to 11 bases. Germline loops: CDR1 SGHNT, CDR2 YYREEE (reference sequence).

The rearrangement joins TRBV5-1 to TRBJ1-4; D is perhaps TRBD1 (6 bases). The germline CDR1 and CDR2 sequences are SGHRS and YFSETQ. The germline V and J ends were trimmed by 0 bases and 3 bases, with 9 bases remaining between them. The length of the CDR3 is 15 residues. For the CDR3, the DNA is TGCGCCAGCAGCTTGGAAGGACAGCCTAATGAAAAACTGTTTTTT. This gives the protein CASSLEGQPNEKLFF.

V usage is TRBV5-1 and J usage is TRBJ2-7, with TRBD2 as a possible D gene (6 bases). In germline, CDR1 is SGHRS, CDR2 YFSETQ. The CDR3 has 14 amino acids. The V end was cut by 3 bases, the J end by 0 bases, with 10 bases between. CDR3 bases: TGCGCCAGCAGCTCGGGCGGGGTCTCCTACGAGCAGTACTTC. Translating gives CASSSGGVSYEQYF.

The V call is TRBV14, the J call TRBJ2-2; D gene uncertain. The CDR3 extends over 17 amino acids. In germline, CDR1 is SGHDN, CDR2 FVKESK. Trimming removed 1 base at V and 1 base at J, with 13 bases between. CDR3 protein: CASSQVVQARNTGELFF. The CDR3, as DNA: TGTGCCAGCAGCCAAGTTGTGCAGGCCCGGAACACCGGGGAGCTGTTTTTT.

The table lists this clone with a few counts. J is TRBJ2-7 and V is TRBV7-2; D uncertain. From germline, CDR1 is SGHTA and CDR2 FQGNSA. Trimming cost V 0 bases and J 2 bases, with 5 bases left between them. The CDR3 extends over 13 amino acids. CDR3 protein: CASSLAPPYEQYF. The CDR3 DNA reads TGTGCCAGCAGCTTAGCGCCCCCCTACGAGCAGTACTTC.

The chain has TRBV28 and TRBJ1-1; D not resolved. V was cut by 3 bases and J by 7 bases, with 9 bases left in between. The germline gives CDR1 MDHEN, CDR2 SYDVKM. The CDR3 runs to 12 residues. The CDR3 spells CASSFLGLEAFF. The CDR3 coding sequence is TGTGCCAGCAGTTTCTTAGGCCTTGAAGCTTTCTTT.

This sequence joins TRBV7-2 and TRBJ2-3; TRBD2 aligns across 9 bases. The germline gives CDR1 SGHTA, CDR2 FQGNSA. The CDR3 totals 14 residues. J was trimmed by 4 bases and V by 11 bases; bases with no gene match: 10. The CDR3 protein is CAGTSSGGSDTQYF. CDR3 nucleotides: TGTGCCGGGACTAGCTCGGGAGGTTCAGATACGCAGTATTTT. The full variable domain, completed using reference TRBV7-2 and TRBJ2-3, is GAGVSQSPSNKVTEKGKDVELRCDPISGHTALYWYRQSLGQGLEFLIYFQGNSAPDKSGLPSDRFSAERTGGSVSTLTIQRTQQEDSAVYLCAGTSSGGSDTQYFGPGTRLTVL.

V gene TRBV5-1 combines with J gene TRBJ2-7; D is uncertain. The CDR3 runs to 14 residues. Trimming shortened V by 1 base and J by 3 bases, and 11 bases separated the two germline ends. Germline-derived CDR1 and CDR2 are SGHRS and YFSETQ. CDR3 protein: CASSLLDSIYEQYF. In DNA form, the CDR3 reads TGCGCCAGCAGCTTGCTCGACTCGATCTACGAGCAGTACTTC. Full variable domain (rest looked up from reference TRBV5-1 and TRBJ2-7): KAGVTQTPRYLIKTRGQQVTLSCSPISGHRSVSWYQQTPGQGLQFLFEYFSETQRNKGNFPGRFSGRQFSNSRSEMNVSTLELGDSALYLCASSLLDSIYEQYFGPGTRLTVT.

The V call is TRBV7-2, the J call TRBJ1-5; maybe TRBD1 (5 bases). The CDR3 extends over 13 amino acids. V was shortened by 7 bases and J by 7 bases, with 14 bases between the two germline ends. CDR1 is SGHTA, CDR2 FQGNSA, per germline. CDR3 sequence reads: CASTEGPGQPQHF. The CDR3 DNA reads TGTGCCAGCACCGAGGGGCCCGGCCAGCCCCAGCATTTT.

The rearrangement joins TRBV7-6 to TRBJ2-3; 13 nucleotides agree with TRBD2. The J segment lost 6 bases and the V segment lost 2 bases, leaving 2 bases of the junction unmatched. This CDR3 has 15 residues. The germline V gene has CDR1 SGHVS and CDR2 FNYEAQ. DNA for the CDR3: TGTGCCAGCAGCTTAACTAGCGGGGGGGCTGATACGCAGTATTTT. As protein: CASSLTSGGADTQYF. Filled out from reference TRBV7-6 and TRBJ2-3, the complete variable domain reads GAGVSQSPRYKVTKRGQDVALRCDPISGHVSLYWYRQALGQGPEFLTYFNYEAQQDKSGLPNDRFSAERPEGSISTLTIQRTEQRDSAMYRCASSLTSGGADTQYFGPGTRLTVL.

V and J are TRBV28 and TRBJ1-1, with 8 bases that match TRBD1. The V and J ends lost 6 bases and 2 bases, in that order; junction bases with no gene match: 14. Germline V gene sequence: CDR1 MDHEN, CDR2 SYDVKM. The CDR3 consists of 17 residues. CDR3: CASSFRTGSGPNTEAFF. DNA for the CDR3: TGTGCCAGCAGCTTCCGGACAGGGTCAGGACCAAACACTGAAGCTTTCTTT.

The chain couples TRBV7-2 to TRBJ2-7; D not resolved. Looked up from germline, CDR1 is SGHTA and CDR2 is FQGNSA. Deletions cut 3 bases from V and 0 bases from J, with 12 bases between. This CDR3 is 15 amino acids long. The CDR3 protein is CASSFISPNSYEQYF. CDR3 bases: TGTGCCAGCAGCTTTATTTCTCCCAACTCCTACGAGCAGTACTTC. Full variable domain (remainder filled in from reference TRBV7-2 and TRBJ2-7): GAGVSQSPSNKVTEKGKDVELRCDPISGHTALYWYRQSLGQGLEFLIYFQGNSAPDKSGLPSDRFSAERTGGSVSTLTIQRTQQEDSAVYLCASSFISPNSYEQYFGPGTRLTVT.

This chain uses TRBV6-1 with TRBJ1-5, with TRBD1 matching 9 bases. Looked up from germline, CDR1 is MNHNS and CDR2 is SASEGT. The CDR3 is made up of 13 amino acids. With 6 bases clipped from V and 6 bases from J, the junction kept 3 bases outside the gene matches. DNA for the CDR3: TGTGCCAGCAGGGGACAGGGCAGTCAGCCCCAGCATTTT. Translation gives CASRGQGSQPQHF.

The rearrangement joins TRBV6-6 to TRBJ2-3; D gene unclear. This CDR3 is built from 13 residues. CDR1 MNHNY and CDR2 SVGAGI come from the germline V gene (reference sequence). Trimming took 0 bases from V and 9 from J, leaving 10 bases between them. The CDR3 bases are TGTGCCAGCAGTTACTCGATCGGGCCGACGCAGTATTTT. It encodes CASSYSIGPTQYF.

J is TRBJ1-2 and V is TRBV23-1, with D perhaps matching TRBD1 (6 bases). TRBV23-1 is flagged as an ORF with uncertain function. The CDR3 spans 15 residues. Trimming shortened V by 8 bases and J by 4 bases, and 20 bases separated the two germline ends. This CDR3 is CASGTNRERGYGYTF. CDR3 coding DNA: TGCGCCAGCGGTACGAACAGGGAAAGGGGCTATGGCTACACCTTC.

This chain links TRBV10-3 with TRBJ2-1; 11 bases are a match to TRBD2. The V gene's germline CDR1 is ENHRY and CDR2 SYGVKD. CDR3 size: 14 residues. Trimming took 6 bases from V and 8 from J; bases not matched to a gene: 6. The CDR3 bases are TGTGCCATCAGGCTGACTAGCGGGGTGGATGAGCAGTTCTTC. It specifies CAIRLTSGVDEQFF.

The chain is built from TRBV5-4 and TRBJ2-7, with TRBD1 as a possible D gene (6 bases). V lost 2 bases and J lost 2, with 11 bases in between. The CDR3 sequence is 14 residues long. CDR1 SGHNT and CDR2 YYREEE come from the germline V gene (reference sequence). CDR3 DNA sequence: TGTGCCAGCAGCTTCAGGGGTCCCCCCTACGAGCAGTACTTC. Translating it yields CASSFRGPPYEQYF.

The chain uses TRBV20-1 and TRBJ1-2; no clear D. V lost 5 bases and J lost 4, with 5 bases in between. The V gene's germline CDR1 is DFQATT and CDR2 SNEGSKA (reference sequence). The CDR3 is 10 residues long. The CDR3 here is CSAPPYGYTF. CDR3 nucleotide sequence: TGCAGTGCTCCGCCCTATGGCTACACCTTC.

The chain links TRBV4-2 to TRBJ1-2, with D perhaps TRBD1 (5 bases). V was trimmed by 0 bases and J by 2 bases, leaving 10 bases between them. This CDR3 region has 15 residues. Germline loops: CDR1 LGHNA, CDR2 YNFKEQ. Here the CDR3 DNA reads TGTGCCAGCAGCCAAGATGGGGACTCAAACTATGGCTACACCTTC. Its protein product is CASSQDGDSNYGYTF.